One and the same sample provided the 5 T cell receptor beta chains below, sequenced in a study of cytomegalovirus exposure and HLA in healthy donors. It was with 60 Vbeta and 13 Jbeta primers that the PCR ran. Measured with immunoSEQ multiplex PCR; TCRdb has only the in-frame clones, and not every one. The sample has some 120,000 clones; roughly 82% are singletons. The sequenced sample was PBMCs. The receptor source for this set is a woman under 30 in good health and CMV-seronegative.

A few counts support this clone. A read error may account for a junction end that differs from germline. The chain uses TRBV27 and TRBJ2-4; D is perhaps TRBD1 (5 bases). This CDR3 is built from 13 residues. Germline-derived CDR1 and CDR2 are MNHEY and SMNVEV (reference sequence). CDR3 amino acids: CASMGPRKNSQYF. In nucleotides, the CDR3 is TGTGCCAGCATGGGGCCCCGTAAAAACAGTCAGTACTTC.

CDR3 nucleotide sequence: TGTGCCAGCAGCCCTACTAGCGGGAGCAGTTACGAGCAGTACTTC. It translates to CASSPTSGSSYEQYF. This sequence joins TRBV7-9 and TRBJ2-7, with TRBD2 matching 11 bases. This CDR3 has 15 amino acids. V shed 5 bases, J shed 4 bases, and the junction held 7 bases outside the gene matches. Looked up from germline, CDR1 is SEHNR and CDR2 is FQNEAQ (reference sequence).

CDR3 DNA sequence: TGCGCCAGCAGCCCCAGGACAGTCGGTGTGGCCTACAATGAGCAGTTCTTC. Its translation is CASSPRTVGVAYNEQFF. This chain links TRBV4-1 with TRBJ2-1, with a weak D call TRBD1 (6 bases). The CDR3 has 17 residues. Germline V gives CDR1 MGHRA, CDR2 YSYEKL. V was clipped by 4 bases and J by 2 bases, with 18 bases between them.

This rearrangement joins TRBV5-4 to TRBJ2-1, with D perhaps matching TRBD2 (6 bases). CDR3 length: 15 amino acids. Germline assignment: CDR1 SGHNT and CDR2 YYREEE (reference sequence). Between the trimmed V and J ends, which lost 2 bases and 2 bases, there was a span of 11 bases. CDR3: CASSFGTPTYNEQFF. CDR3 sequence (DNA): TGTGCCAGCAGCTTCGGGACTCCTACCTACAATGAGCAGTTCTTC.

This chain links TRBV6-6 with TRBJ1-1, with 8 bases lining up with TRBD1. Germline values: CDR1 MNHNY, CDR2 SVGAGI (reference sequence). V gave up 2 bases and J gave up 0 bases; unmatched junction bases: 5. This CDR3 spans 16 amino acids. CDR3 nucleotides: TGTGCCAGCAGTTACGGGACAGGTAATATGAACACTGAAGCTTTCTTT. Translating it yields CASSYGTGNMNTEAFF.